Given below is one TCR beta chain in context. Methods used by the authors: The authors estimated nucleated cell counts from reference gene primer amplification. Sequencing was performed with immunoSEQ multiplex PCR; in TCRdb, only in-frame clones are kept and a portion is missing. The V and J calls and the clone size are those of that table, but D and trimming were determined from the DNA. The sample lists around 340,000 clones; around nine tenths were seen once. Seattle-derived patients entered the study during active infection and were followed longitudinally. This CDR3 spans 15 amino acids. V was clipped by 6 bases and J by 3 bases, with 17 bases between them. CDR1 and CDR2 from the germline V gene are MDHEN and SYDVKM. This record belongs to a study of blood T cell repertoires in COVID-19. Study in general: Acute and convalescent COVID-19 samples came from the United States, Italy and Spain. T cells, B-cell-depleted T cells, or PBMCs provided the cDNA or gDNA that served as material.

The chain links TRBV28 to TRBJ1-2; D possibly corresponds to TRBD1 (6 bases). Sequenced sample: peripheral blood. The source of this sequence is a woman aged 60-70 years with COVID-19, enrolled during active disease. The CDR3 here is CASSSPSAGDYGYTF. CDR3 nucleotides: TGTGCCAGCAGCTCGCCCTCGGCAGGGGACTATGGCTACACCTTC.